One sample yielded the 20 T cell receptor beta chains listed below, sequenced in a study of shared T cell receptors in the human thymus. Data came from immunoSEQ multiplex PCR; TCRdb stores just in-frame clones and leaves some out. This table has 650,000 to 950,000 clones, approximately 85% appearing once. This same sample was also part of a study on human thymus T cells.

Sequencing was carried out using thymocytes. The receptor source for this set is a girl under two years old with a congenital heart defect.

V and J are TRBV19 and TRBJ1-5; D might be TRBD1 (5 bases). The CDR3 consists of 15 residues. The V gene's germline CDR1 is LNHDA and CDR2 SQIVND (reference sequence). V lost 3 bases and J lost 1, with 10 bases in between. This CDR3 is CASSMSHRSNQPQHF. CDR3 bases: TGTGCCAGTAGTATGTCGCACAGGAGCAATCAGCCCCAGCATTTT. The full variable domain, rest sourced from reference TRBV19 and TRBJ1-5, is DGGITQSPKYLFRKEGQNVTLSCEQNLNHDAMYWYRQDPGQGLRLIYYSQIVNDFQKGDIAEGYSVSREKKESFPLTVTSAQKNPTAFYLCASSMSHRSNQPQHFGDGTRLSIL.

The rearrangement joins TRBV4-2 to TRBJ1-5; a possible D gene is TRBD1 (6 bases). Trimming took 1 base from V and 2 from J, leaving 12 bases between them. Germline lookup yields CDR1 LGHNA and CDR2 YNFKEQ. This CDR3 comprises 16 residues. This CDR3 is CASSQATGKGNQPQHF. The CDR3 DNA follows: TGTGCCAGCAGCCAAGCGACAGGCAAAGGCAATCAGCCCCAGCATTTT.

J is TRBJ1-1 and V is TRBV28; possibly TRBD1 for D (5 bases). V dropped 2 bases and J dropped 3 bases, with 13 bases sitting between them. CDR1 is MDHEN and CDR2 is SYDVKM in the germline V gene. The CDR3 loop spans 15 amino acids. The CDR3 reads CASSLGQGRDTEAFF. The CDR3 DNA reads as TGTGCCAGCAGTTTAGGGCAGGGTAGAGACACTGAAGCTTTCTTT.

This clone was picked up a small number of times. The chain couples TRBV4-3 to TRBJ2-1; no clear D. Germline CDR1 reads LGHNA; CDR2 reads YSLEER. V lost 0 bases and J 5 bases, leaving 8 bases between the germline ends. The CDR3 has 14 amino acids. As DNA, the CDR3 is TGCGCCAGCAGCCAAGATGACTTCAACAATGAGCAGTTCTTC. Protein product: CASSQDDFNNEQFF.

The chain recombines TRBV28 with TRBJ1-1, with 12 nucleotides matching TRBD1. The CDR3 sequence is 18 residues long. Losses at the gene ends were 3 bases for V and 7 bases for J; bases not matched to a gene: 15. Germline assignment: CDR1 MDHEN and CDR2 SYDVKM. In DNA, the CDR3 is TGTGCCAGCAGTTTCGGAGAAACCGGGACAGGGGGCGCGGATGAAGCTTTCTTT. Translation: CASSFGETGTGGADEAFF.

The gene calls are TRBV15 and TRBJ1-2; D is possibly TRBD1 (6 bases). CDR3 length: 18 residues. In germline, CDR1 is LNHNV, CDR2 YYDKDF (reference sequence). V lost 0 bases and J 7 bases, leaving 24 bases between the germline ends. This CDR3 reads CATSRDPMPSRQAAGYTF. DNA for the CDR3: TGTGCCACCAGCAGAGACCCTATGCCCTCAAGACAGGCTGCTGGCTACACCTTC.

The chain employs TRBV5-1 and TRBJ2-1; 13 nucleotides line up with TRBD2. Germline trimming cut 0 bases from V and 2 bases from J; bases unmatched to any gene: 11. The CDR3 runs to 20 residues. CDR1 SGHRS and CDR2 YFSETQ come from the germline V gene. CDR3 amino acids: CASSLGSGGLAGRPYNEQFF. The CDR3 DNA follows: TGCGCCAGCAGCTTGGGGTCGGGGGGACTAGCGGGGAGACCCTACAATGAGCAGTTCTTC. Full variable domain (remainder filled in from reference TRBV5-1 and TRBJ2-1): KAGVTQTPRYLIKTRGQQVTLSCSPISGHRSVSWYQQTPGQGLQFLFEYFSETQRNKGNFPGRFSGRQFSNSRSEMNVSTLELGDSALYLCASSLGSGGLAGRPYNEQFFGPGTRLTVL.

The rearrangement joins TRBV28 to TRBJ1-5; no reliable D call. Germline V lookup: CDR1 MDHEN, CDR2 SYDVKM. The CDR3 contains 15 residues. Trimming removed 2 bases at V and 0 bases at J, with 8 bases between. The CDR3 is CASSLGDYSNQPQHF. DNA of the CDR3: TGTGCCAGCAGTTTAGGCGACTATAGCAATCAGCCCCAGCATTTT.

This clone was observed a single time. This CDR3 reads CASSQRGTGSRHNSPLHF. For the CDR3, the DNA is TGTGCCAGCAGCCAACGAGGGACAGGGAGTAGGCATAATTCACCCCTCCACTTT. The J gene is TRBJ1-6, the V gene TRBV27, with 9 bases lining up with TRBD1. The ends lost 6 bases at V and 5 bases at J; junction bases unmatched: 14. The germline gives CDR1 MNHEY, CDR2 SMNVEV (reference sequence). This CDR3 has 18 residues.

The CDR3 coding sequence is TGTGCCAGCCCACGACTTCAACGGGGTGGCTACACCTTC. Protein sequence: CASPRLQRGGYTF. This chain joins TRBV28 and TRBJ1-2; D uncertain. The CDR3 consists of 13 residues. The V and J ends lost 8 bases and 7 bases respectively, with 17 bases between them. CDR1 MDHEN and CDR2 SYDVKM come from the germline V gene.

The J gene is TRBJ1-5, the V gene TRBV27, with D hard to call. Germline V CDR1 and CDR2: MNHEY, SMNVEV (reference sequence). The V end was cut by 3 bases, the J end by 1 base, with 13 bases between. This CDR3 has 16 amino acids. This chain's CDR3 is CASSFSGSGSNQPQHF. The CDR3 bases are TGTGCCAGCAGTTTCTCGGGGAGCGGGAGCAATCAGCCCCAGCATTTT.

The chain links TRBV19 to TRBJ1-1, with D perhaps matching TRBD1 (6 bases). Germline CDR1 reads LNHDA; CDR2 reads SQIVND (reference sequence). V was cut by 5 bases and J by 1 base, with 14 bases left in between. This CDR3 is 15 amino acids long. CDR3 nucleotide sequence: TGTGCCAGTAGTCCCTACAGGGTGACGAACACTGAAGCTTTCTTT. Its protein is CASSPYRVTNTEAFF.

Here the CDR3 reads CAWRGGLGEVHPYGYTF. CDR3 DNA sequence: TGTGCCTGGAGGGGGGGTTTGGGGGAGGTCCACCCATATGGCTACACCTTC. The chain couples TRBV30 to TRBJ1-2, with TRBD1 as a possible D gene (5 bases). Germline values: CDR1 GTSNPN, CDR2 SVGIG (reference sequence). The CDR3 totals 17 residues. V lost 3 bases and J 5 bases, leaving 25 bases between the germline ends.

The CDR3 bases are TGTGCCAGCAGCCAAGAGCCCAGCGGGGGGGAAGATACGCAGTATTTT. Encoded protein: CASSQEPSGGEDTQYF. The chain couples TRBV14 to TRBJ2-3; TRBD2 matches 10 bases. Germline loops: CDR1 SGHDN, CDR2 FVKESK. Trimming cost V 0 bases and J 5 bases; bases outside gene matches: 5. CDR3 size: 16 residues. The variable domain in full, with the rest retrieved from reference TRBV14 and TRBJ2-3, is EAGVTQFPSHSVIEKGQTVTLRCDPISGHDNLYWYRRVMGKEIKFLLHFVKESKQDESGMPNNRFLAERTGGTYSTLKVQPAELEDSGVYFCASSQEPSGGEDTQYFGPGTRLTVL.

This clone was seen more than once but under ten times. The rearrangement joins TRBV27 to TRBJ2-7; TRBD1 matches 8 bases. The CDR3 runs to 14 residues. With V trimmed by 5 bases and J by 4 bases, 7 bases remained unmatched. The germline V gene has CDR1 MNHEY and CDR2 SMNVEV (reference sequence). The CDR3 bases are TGTGCCAGCAGTCCGTACAGGGGGAAGTACGAGCAGTACTTC. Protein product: CASSPYRGKYEQYF.

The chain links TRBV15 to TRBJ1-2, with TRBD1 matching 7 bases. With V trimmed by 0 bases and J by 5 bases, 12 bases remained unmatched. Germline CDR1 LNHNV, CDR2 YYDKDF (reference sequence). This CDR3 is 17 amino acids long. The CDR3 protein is CATSRDWDPDRYYGYTF. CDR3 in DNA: TGTGCCACCAGCAGAGATTGGGACCCGGACAGGTATTATGGCTACACCTTC.

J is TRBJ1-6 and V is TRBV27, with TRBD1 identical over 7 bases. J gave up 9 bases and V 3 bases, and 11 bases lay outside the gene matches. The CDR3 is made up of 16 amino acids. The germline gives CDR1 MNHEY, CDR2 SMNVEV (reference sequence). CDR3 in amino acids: CASSFGGGTVFSPLHF. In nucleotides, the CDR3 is TGTGCCAGCAGTTTCGGAGGGGGCACAGTGTTTTCACCCCTCCACTTT.

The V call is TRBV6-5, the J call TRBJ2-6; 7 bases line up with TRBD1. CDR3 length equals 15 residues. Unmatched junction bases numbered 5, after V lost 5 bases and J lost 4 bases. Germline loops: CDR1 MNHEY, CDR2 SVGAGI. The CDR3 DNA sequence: TGTGCCAGCAGTCGACAGGGAAAGGGGGCCAACGTCCTGACTTTC. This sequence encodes CASSRQGKGANVLTF.

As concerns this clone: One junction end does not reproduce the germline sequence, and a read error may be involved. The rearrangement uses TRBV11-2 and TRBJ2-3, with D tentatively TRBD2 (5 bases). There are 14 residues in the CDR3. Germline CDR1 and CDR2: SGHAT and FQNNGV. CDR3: CASSLVTQLVPHEF. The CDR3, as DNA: TGTGCCAGCAGCTTAGTAACTCAACTAGTTCCGCACGAGTTT.

The CDR3 sequence: CASSPPGNTEAFF. The CDR3 nucleotides are TGTGCCAGCAGCCCTCCGGGGAACACTGAAGCTTTCTTT. The chain carries TRBV9 and TRBJ1-1; D is uncertain. V was pared by 4 bases and J by 1 base, with 8 bases between. The CDR3 extends over 13 amino acids. Looked up from germline, CDR1 is SGDLS and CDR2 is YYNGEE. Based on the CDR3 plus reference TRBV9 and TRBJ1-1, the full variable domain is DSGVTQTPKHLITATGQRVTLRCSPRSGDLSVYWYQQSLDQGLQFLIQYYNGEERAKGNILERFSAQQFPDLHSELNLSSLELGDSALYFCASSPPGNTEAFFGQGTRLTVV.